This record concerns one T cell receptor beta chain sequence. These data originate in a study of T cell changes during pregnancy in multiple sclerosis. Sequenced by immunoSEQ multiplex PCR; TCRdb stores in-frame clones only, minus some. The sample yields 53,000 or so clones, roughly 92% seen once. The germline V gene encodes CDR1 WNHNN and CDR2 SYGVQD (reference sequence). The CDR3 has 18 residues. Between the trimmed V and J ends, which lost 2 bases and 1 base, there was a span of 20 bases. The clonotype originates from a female donor with multiple sclerosis, enrolled in a pregnancy study. Material: CD4+ T cells from peripheral blood mononuclear cells, obtained in the second trimester of pregnancy. The gene calls are TRBV10-1 and TRBJ1-1; maybe TRBD1 (6 bases). CDR3 protein: CASSEISNRVEWNTEAFF. The CDR3 nucleotides are TGCGCCAGCAGTGAGATATCAAACAGGGTAGAATGGAACACTGAAGCTTTCTTT.